This T cell receptor beta chain was observed in a study of blood T cell repertoires in COVID-19. Study-wide context: The analysed material was cDNA or gDNA that came from T cells, B-cell-depleted T cells, or PBMCs.

Germline-derived CDR1 and CDR2 are SGHNT and YENEEA. The length of the CDR3 is 17 residues. V was pared by 2 bases and J by 4 bases, with 11 bases of the junction left unmatched. Original data processing: Nucleated cell number was recorded as an estimate derived from reference gene primer amplification. The method was immunoSEQ multiplex PCR; TCRdb's version includes in-frame clones alone and lacks a portion of them. V and J calls and clone size follow that table, whereas D and trimming were derived from the DNA. The table shows some 180,000 clones, with approximately 90% occurring only once. This chain links TRBV11-3 with TRBJ2-1, with 7 bases lining up with TRBD2. The sample comprised peripheral blood. The TCR was taken from a man aged 40-55 years with active or convalescent COVID-19. The CDR3 spells CASSLSLAALSYNEQFF. The CDR3 DNA sequence: TGTGCCAGCAGCTTAAGTCTAGCGGCTTTATCGTACAATGAGCAGTTCTTC.